This paragraph reports one TCR beta chain. Its antigen is unidentified. This entry is derived from a study of cytomegalovirus exposure and HLA in healthy donors. General study results and limits: The study designated over 150 TCR beta chains cytomegalovirus-associated. 87-base-pair reads could not separate some V segments, including TRBV6-2 and TRBV6-3. TCR beta sequences numbering roughly 18,000 were associated with HLA alleles at 0.05 false discovery rate in a later analysis.

The PCR had 60 Vbeta and 13 Jbeta primers. TCRdb's table, derived via immunoSEQ multiplex PCR, lists solely in-frame clones and lacks some. This listing includes around 140,000 clones. Trimming left V 3 bases short and J 2 bases short, with 8 bases between. The germline CDR1 and CDR2 sequences are SGHNT and YYREEE (reference sequence). There are 13 residues in the CDR3. The chain employs TRBV5-4 and TRBJ2-5, with D hard to call. The sequenced sample was PBMCs. The sequence derives from a woman in her thirties or forties in good health and CMV-seronegative. This CDR3 reads CASSSPQQETQYF. The CDR3, as DNA: TGTGCCAGCAGCTCCCCACAGCAAGAGACCCAGTACTTC.